These 6 T cell receptor beta chains were sequenced from one sample in a study of blood T cell repertoires in COVID-19. The assay was immunoSEQ multiplex PCR, and TCRdb's table has in-frame clones only and misses some. The sample lists about 180,000 clones, roughly three quarters occurring once. The sequenced sample was peripheral blood. The source is an elderly woman with COVID-19, enrolled during active disease.

In this sample, this clone turned up a few times. The CDR3 here is CASSRGTSLWDTQYF. The CDR3 DNA is TGTGCCAGCAGCCGGGGGACTAGTCTTTGGGATACGCAGTATTTT. The V gene is TRBV2, the J gene TRBJ2-3; 8 bases agree with TRBD2. With 6 bases clipped from V and 6 bases from J, the junction kept 11 bases outside the gene matches. The CDR3 loop spans 15 amino acids. Germline CDR1 and CDR2: SNHLY and FYNNEI. Full variable domain (outside the CDR3, taken from reference TRBV2 and TRBJ2-3): EPEVTQTPSHQVTQMGQEVILRCVPISNHLYFYWYRQILGQKVEFLVSFYNNEISEKSEIFDDQFSVERPDGSNFTLKIRSTKLEDSAMYFCASSRGTSLWDTQYFGPGTRLTVL.

This clone was observed a single time. The chain is built from TRBV11-2 and TRBJ2-1; 7 bases match TRBD2. This CDR3 contains 15 residues. The ends lost 8 bases at V and 4 bases at J; junction bases unmatched: 11. Germline CDR1 and CDR2: SGHAT and FQNNGV. CDR3 sequence: CASGPQRGSYNEQFF. The DNA of the CDR3 is TGTGCCAGCGGCCCCCAGCGGGGATCTTACAATGAGCAGTTCTTC.

The chain recombines TRBV2 with TRBJ2-4; 11 bases align to TRBD1. V shed 5 bases, J shed 7 bases, and the junction held 4 bases outside the gene matches. Germline V gene sequence: CDR1 SNHLY, CDR2 FYNNEI. This CDR3 has 14 amino acids. CDR3 in amino acids: CASSPGTGGNIQYF. CDR3 nucleotide sequence: TGTGCCAGCAGTCCGGGGACAGGGGGGAACATTCAGTACTTC. Full variable domain (remainder filled in from reference TRBV2 and TRBJ2-4): EPEVTQTPSHQVTQMGQEVILRCVPISNHLYFYWYRQILGQKVEFLVSFYNNEISEKSEIFDDQFSVERPDGSNFTLKIRSTKLEDSAMYFCASSPGTGGNIQYFGAGTRLSVL.

This rearrangement joins TRBV10-3 to TRBJ1-2; maybe TRBD1 (5 bases). The germline CDR1 and CDR2 sequences are ENHRY and SYGVKD. V was pared by 6 bases and J by 8 bases, with 16 bases between. The CDR3 has 13 amino acids. The CDR3 sequence: CAISDRKVDGYTF. DNA for the CDR3: TGTGCCATCAGCGACAGAAAGGTGGACGGCTACACCTTC.

Of note for this clone: The same CDR3 arises from other DNA sequences in this sample as well. V usage is TRBV4-3 and J usage is TRBJ2-7; D gene unclear. This CDR3 has 13 residues. The V gene lost 0 bases and the J gene lost 5 bases, with 8 bases spanning the gap. The germline V gene has CDR1 LGHNA and CDR2 YSLEER. CDR3: CASSQDLRDEQYF. CDR3 nucleotide sequence: TGCGCCAGCAGCCAAGATTTGCGCGACGAGCAGTACTTC.

The chain couples TRBV29-1 to TRBJ2-1; 14 nucleotides agree with TRBD2. The J segment lost 0 bases and the V segment lost 6 bases, leaving 1 base of the junction unmatched. This CDR3 is 15 amino acids long. Germline loops: CDR1 SQVTM, CDR2 ANQGSEA. The CDR3 is CSVGTSGSSYNEQFF. CDR3 in DNA: TGCAGCGTCGGGACTAGCGGGAGCTCCTACAATGAGCAGTTCTTC.